The T cell receptor (beta chain) described here comes from a study of blood T cell repertoires in COVID-19. Trimming removed 3 bases from V and 7 bases from J, with 6 bases in between. This CDR3 comprises 12 residues. Per the original methods: Estimation of nucleated cell counts was performed using reference gene primer amplification. Sequencing was performed with immunoSEQ multiplex PCR; in TCRdb, only in-frame clones are kept and a portion is missing. From that table come the V and J calls and clone size; the DNA was used to work out D and trimming. The table shows about 220,000 clones, with about 88% occurring only once.

This receptor was taken from a woman in her 30s who had recovered from COVID-19. Sequencing was performed on PBMCs or T cells enriched from blood (not recorded which). The chain has TRBV12-3 or TRBV12-4 and TRBJ1-4; D call uncertain. The CDR3 is CASSFSGEKLFF. CDR3 nucleotides: TGTGCCAGCAGTTTTTCCGGTGAAAAACTGTTTTTT.